This T cell receptor beta chain is from a study of T cell responses to AZD1222 COVID-19 vaccine. J lost 9 bases, V lost 6 bases, and 6 bases had no gene match. Germline CDR1 reads MNHEY; CDR2 reads SVGEGT. CDR3 length: 14 amino acids. Generated by immunoSEQ multiplex PCR, the TCRdb table keeps only in-frame clones and is missing some. In the table there are roughly 150,000 clones, 92% of which are singletons. Overall study results and limits: White British ancestry dominated among donors, who included more females, and clonal diversity was possibly underestimated.

Notes on this clone: Its target is unknown.

The clonotype was recovered from an adult in good health. Specimen: peripheral blood, collected on day 0 of AZD1222 vaccination. This chain uses TRBV6-2 or TRBV6-3 with TRBJ2-1; 12 positions agree with TRBD2. The chain's CDR3 is CASSRLAGEGEQFF. Written as DNA, the CDR3 is TGTGCCAGCAGCCGACTAGCGGGAGAGGGTGAGCAGTTCTTC.